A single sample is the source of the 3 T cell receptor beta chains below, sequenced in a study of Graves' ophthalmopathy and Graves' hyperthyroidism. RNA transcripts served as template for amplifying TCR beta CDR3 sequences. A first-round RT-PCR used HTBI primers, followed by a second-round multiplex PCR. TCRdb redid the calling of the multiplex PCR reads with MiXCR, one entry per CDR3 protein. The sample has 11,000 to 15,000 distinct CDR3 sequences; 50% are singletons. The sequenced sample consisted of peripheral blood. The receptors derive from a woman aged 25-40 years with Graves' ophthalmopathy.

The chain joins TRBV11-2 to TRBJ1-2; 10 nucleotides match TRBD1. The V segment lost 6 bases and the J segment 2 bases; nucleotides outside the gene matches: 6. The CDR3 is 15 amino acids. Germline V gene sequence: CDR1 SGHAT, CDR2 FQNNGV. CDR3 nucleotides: TGTGCCAGCAGTTCCGGGACAGGGGTGAACTATGGCTACACCTTC. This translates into CASSSGTGVNYGYTF.

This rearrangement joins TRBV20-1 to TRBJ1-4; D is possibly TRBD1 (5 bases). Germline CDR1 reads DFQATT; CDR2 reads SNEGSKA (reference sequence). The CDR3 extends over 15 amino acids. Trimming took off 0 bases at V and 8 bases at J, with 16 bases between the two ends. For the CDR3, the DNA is TGCAGTGCTAGAGATGATAGGAGGGGAGACGAAAAACTGTTTTTT. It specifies CSARDDRRGDEKLFF.

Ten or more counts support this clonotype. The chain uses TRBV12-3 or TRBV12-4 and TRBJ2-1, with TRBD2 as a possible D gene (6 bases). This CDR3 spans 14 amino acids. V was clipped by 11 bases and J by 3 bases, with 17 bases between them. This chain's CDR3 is CAVTGTGLYNEQFF. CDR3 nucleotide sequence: TGTGCCGTAACCGGGACTGGCCTCTACAATGAGCAGTTCTTC.